Listed below are T cell receptor beta chains from one sample, sequenced in a study of T-cell reconstitution after alpha-beta-depleted transplantation in children. TCRdb reprocessed the PCR reads with MiXCR, giving one entry per CDR3 protein. This table holds 400,000 to 500,000 distinct CDR3 sequences, roughly a tenth found once. Sequencing was performed on PBMCs from the stem cell graft donor, taken from the stem cell graft. These receptor sequences come from a human donor who donated a stem cell graft to a child with acute myeloid leukemia. CDR3s include the opening cysteine and the closing phenylalanine or tryptophan. Fields, in order: D gene, V gene, J gene, clone size, CDR3 protein, CDR3 DNA. A D gene is named only where the DNA matches it firmly. The size entry is marked missing in some rows and otherwise reads once, few, many or a size class.

-	TRBV6-1	TRBJ2-7	few	CASSEDSSRYEQYF	TGTGCCAGCAGTGAAGACAGTTCAAGATACGAGCAGTACTTC
-	TRBV6-1	TRBJ1-6	-	CASSGVGSSYNSPLHF	TGTGCCAGCAGTGGGGTGGGGAGCTCCTATAATTCACCCCTCCACTTT
TRBD2	TRBV6-5	TRBJ2-1	few	CASSYSAGANEQFF	TGTGCCAGCAGTTACTCAGCGGGGGCCAATGAGCAGTTCTTC
-	TRBV9	TRBJ1-1	many	CASSVGAGPEAFF	TGTGCCAGCAGCGTAGGGGCAGGGCCTGAAGCTTTCTTT
-	TRBV10-3	TRBJ2-2	few	CAISAVAGEAGELFF	TGTGCCATCAGTGCTGTGGCAGGGGAAGCCGGGGAGCTGTTTTTT
TRBD1	TRBV5-5	TRBJ2-5	few	CASSSTGWETQYF	TGTGCCAGCAGCTCGACAGGGTGGGAGACCCAGTACTTC
-	TRBV7-9	TRBJ2-1	few	CASSLATYDSYNEQFF	TGTGCCAGCAGCTTAGCTACCTATGACTCCTACAATGAGCAGTTCTTC
-	TRBV14	TRBJ2-5	-	CASSQDLARETQYF	TGTGCCAGCAGCCAAGATCTAGCGCGAGAGACCCAGTACTTC
-	TRBV20-1	TRBJ1-1	-	CSARGGLPEAFF	TGCAGTGCCCGGGGGGGACTCCCTGAAGCTTTCTTT
-	TRBV21-1	TRBJ2-5	many	CASSKGGTGGETQYF	TGTGCCAGCAGCAAAGGCGGAACAGGGGGAGAGACCCAGTACTTC
-	TRBV6-5	TRBJ1-1	few	CASSYEGSITEAFF	TGTGCCAGCAGTTACGAAGGCAGCATCACTGAAGCTTTCTTT
TRBD2	TRBV5-1	TRBJ2-7	many	CASSSAGVEQYF	TGCGCCAGCAGCTCCGCGGGAGTCGAGCAGTACTTC
TRBD2	TRBV6-2/TRBV6-3	TRBJ2-1	-	CASTIAGESFNEQFF	TGTGCCAGCACAATAGCGGGAGAAAGTTTCAATGAGCAGTTCTTC
TRBD1	TRBV27	TRBJ2-7	-	CASSWGQGSYEQYF	TGTGCCAGCAGTTGGGGACAGGGGTCCTACGAGCAGTACTTC
TRBD1	TRBV5-1	TRBJ1-3	-	CASSSGQANGNTIYF	TGCGCCAGCAGCTCCGGACAGGCCAATGGAAACACCATATATTTT
-	TRBV16	TRBJ1-4	many	CASSLDGGEKLFF	TGTGCCAGCAGCCTTGATGGTGGTGAAAAACTGTTTTTT
TRBD2	TRBV5-1	TRBJ2-7	few	CASSLSPGGSYEQYF	TGCGCCAGCAGCTTGTCCCCGGGAGGATCCTACGAGCAGTACTTC
-	TRBV5-5	TRBJ2-3	many	CASSIRDGDTQYF	TGTGCCAGCAGCATACGGGACGGAGATACGCAGTATTTT
-	TRBV29-1	TRBJ2-3	-	CSVEGGAHDTDTQYF	TGCAGCGTTGAGGGGGGGGCCCATGACACAGATACGCAGTATTTT
TRBD1	TRBV29-1	TRBJ2-2	-	CSHPGTGLSGELFF	TGCAGCCATCCAGGGACAGGGCTTTCCGGGGAGCTGTTTTTT
-	TRBV5-1	TRBJ2-2	few	CASSLEPTGTGELFF	TGCGCCAGCAGCTTGGAGCCCACTGGGACCGGGGAGCTGTTTTTT
TRBD1	TRBV5-5	TRBJ2-5	many	CASSLGQGGSRETQYF	TGTGCCAGCAGCTTGGGACAGGGGGGATCTCGGGAGACCCAGTACTTC
-	TRBV15	TRBJ2-1	-	CATSPVAVNEQFF	TGTGCCACCAGCCCGGTGGCCGTCAATGAGCAGTTCTTC
TRBD1	TRBV9	TRBJ2-6	many	CASSVGGQGASGANVLTF	TGTGCCAGCAGCGTAGGAGGACAGGGGGCGAGCGGGGCCAACGTCCTGACTTTC